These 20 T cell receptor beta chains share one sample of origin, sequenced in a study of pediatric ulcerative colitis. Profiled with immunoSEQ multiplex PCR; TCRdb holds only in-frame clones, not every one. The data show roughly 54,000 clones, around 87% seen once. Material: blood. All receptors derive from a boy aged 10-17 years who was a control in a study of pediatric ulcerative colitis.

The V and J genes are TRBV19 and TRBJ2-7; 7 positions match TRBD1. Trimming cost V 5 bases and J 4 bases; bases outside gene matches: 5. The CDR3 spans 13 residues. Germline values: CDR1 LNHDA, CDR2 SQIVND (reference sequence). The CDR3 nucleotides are TGTGCCAGTAGTCGTAAACAGGGGTACGAGCAGTACTTC. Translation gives CASSRKQGYEQYF.

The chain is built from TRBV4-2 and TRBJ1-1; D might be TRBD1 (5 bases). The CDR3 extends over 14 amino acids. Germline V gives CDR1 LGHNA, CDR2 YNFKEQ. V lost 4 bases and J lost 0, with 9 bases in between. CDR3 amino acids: CASSPGPLNTEAFF. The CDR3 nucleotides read TGTGCCAGCAGCCCGGGACCCCTGAACACTGAAGCTTTCTTT.

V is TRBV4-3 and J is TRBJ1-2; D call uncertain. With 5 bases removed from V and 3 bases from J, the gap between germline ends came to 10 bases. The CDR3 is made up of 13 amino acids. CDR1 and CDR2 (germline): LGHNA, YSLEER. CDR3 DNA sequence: TGCGCCAGCAGCAAGGATCTATACTATGGCTACACCTTC. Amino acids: CASSKDLYYGYTF.

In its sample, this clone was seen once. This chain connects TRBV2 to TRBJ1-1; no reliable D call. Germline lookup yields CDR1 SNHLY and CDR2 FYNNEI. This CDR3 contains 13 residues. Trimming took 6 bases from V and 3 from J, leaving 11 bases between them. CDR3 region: CASSGGRDTEAFF. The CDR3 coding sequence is TGTGCCAGCAGCGGTGGACGGGACACTGAAGCTTTCTTT.

This CDR3 is CASSLGPMNTEAFF. CDR3 nucleotide sequence: TGTGCCAGCAGCTTAGGCCCCATGAACACTGAAGCTTTCTTT. This chain uses TRBV11-1 with TRBJ1-1; D remains ambiguous. CDR3 length: 14 residues. Germline lookup yields CDR1 SGHAT and CDR2 FQDESV (reference sequence). Trimming cost V 1 base and J 0 bases, with 6 bases left between them.

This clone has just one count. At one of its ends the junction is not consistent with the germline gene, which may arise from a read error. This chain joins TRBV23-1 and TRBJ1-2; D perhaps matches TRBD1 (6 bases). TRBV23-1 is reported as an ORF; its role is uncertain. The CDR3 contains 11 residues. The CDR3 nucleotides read TGCGCCAGCAGTCAATCTGACAGGTCGCCCTTC. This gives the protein CASSQSDRSPF.

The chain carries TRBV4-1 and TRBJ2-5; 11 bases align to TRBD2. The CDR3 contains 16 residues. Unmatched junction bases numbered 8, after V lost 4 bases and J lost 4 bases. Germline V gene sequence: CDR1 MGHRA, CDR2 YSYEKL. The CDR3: CASSPSPSGRSETQYF. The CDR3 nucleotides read TGCGCCAGCAGCCCAAGTCCTAGCGGGAGGTCAGAGACCCAGTACTTC.

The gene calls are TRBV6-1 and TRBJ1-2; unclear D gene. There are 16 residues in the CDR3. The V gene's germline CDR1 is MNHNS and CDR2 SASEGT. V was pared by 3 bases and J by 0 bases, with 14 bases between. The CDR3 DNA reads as TGTGCCAGCAGTGAGAAGCCTCATGGAGCTAACTATGGCTACACCTTC. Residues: CASSEKPHGANYGYTF.

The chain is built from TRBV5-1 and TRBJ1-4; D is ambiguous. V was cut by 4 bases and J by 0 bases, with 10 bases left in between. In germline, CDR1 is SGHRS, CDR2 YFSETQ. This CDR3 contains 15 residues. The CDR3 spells CASSRTPATNEKLFF. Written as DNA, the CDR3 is TGCGCCAGCAGCCGGACTCCTGCAACTAATGAAAAACTGTTTTTT.

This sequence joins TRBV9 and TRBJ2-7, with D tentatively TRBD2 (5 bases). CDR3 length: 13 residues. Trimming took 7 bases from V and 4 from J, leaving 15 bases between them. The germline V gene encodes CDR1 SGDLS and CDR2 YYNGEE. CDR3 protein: CASRSDGDYEQYF. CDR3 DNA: TGTGCCAGCCGGTCAGACGGGGATTACGAGCAGTACTTC.

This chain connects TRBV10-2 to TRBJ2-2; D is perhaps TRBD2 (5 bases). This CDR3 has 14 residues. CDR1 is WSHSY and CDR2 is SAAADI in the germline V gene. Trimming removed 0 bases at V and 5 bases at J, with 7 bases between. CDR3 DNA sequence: TGCGCCAGCAGTGAGTCCGGGGTAACCGGGGAGCTGTTTTTT. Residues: CASSESGVTGELFF.

The CDR3: CASSFGGAYYEQYF. The CDR3 DNA sequence: TGTGCCAGCAGTTTCGGCGGAGCCTACTACGAGCAGTACTTC. This chain connects TRBV27 to TRBJ2-7; D gene uncertain. The germline gives CDR1 MNHEY, CDR2 SMNVEV (reference sequence). This CDR3 spans 14 amino acids. Deletions cut 3 bases from V and 3 bases from J, with 12 bases between.

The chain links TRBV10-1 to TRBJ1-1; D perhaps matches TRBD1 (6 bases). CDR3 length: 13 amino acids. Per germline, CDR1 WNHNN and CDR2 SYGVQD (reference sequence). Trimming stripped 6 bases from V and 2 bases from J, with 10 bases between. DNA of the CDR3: TGCGCCAGCAGGGTGGACAGCAACACTGAAGCTTTCTTT. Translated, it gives CASRVDSNTEAFF.

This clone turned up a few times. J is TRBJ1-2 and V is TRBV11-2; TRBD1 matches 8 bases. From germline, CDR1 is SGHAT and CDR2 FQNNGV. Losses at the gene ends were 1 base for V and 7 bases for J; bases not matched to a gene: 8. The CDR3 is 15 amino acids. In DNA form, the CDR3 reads TGTGCCAGCAGCTTAGCAGGGGGCGAGGGTTTTGGCTACACCTTC. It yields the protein CASSLAGGEGFGYTF.

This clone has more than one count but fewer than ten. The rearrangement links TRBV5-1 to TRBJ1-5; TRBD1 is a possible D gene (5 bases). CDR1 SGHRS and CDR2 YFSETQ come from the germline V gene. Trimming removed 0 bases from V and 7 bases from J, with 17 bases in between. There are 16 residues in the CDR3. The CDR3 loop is CASSLGGAPLTQPQHF. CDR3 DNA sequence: TGCGCCAGCAGCTTGGGAGGGGCACCCCTTACCCAGCCCCAGCATTTT.

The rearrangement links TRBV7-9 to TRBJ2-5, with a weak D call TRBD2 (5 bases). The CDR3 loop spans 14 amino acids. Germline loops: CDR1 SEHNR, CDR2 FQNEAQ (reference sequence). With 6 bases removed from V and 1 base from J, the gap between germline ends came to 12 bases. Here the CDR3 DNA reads TGTGCCAGCAGTCCACGGGCGGGCCAAGAGACCCAGTACTTC. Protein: CASSPRAGQETQYF.

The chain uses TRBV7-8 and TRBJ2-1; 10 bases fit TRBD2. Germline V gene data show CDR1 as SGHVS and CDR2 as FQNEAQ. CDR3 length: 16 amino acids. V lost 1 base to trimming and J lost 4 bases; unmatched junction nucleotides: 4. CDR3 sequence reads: CASSLGLAGAYNEQFF. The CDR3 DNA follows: TGTGCCAGCAGCTTAGGCCTAGCGGGGGCTTACAATGAGCAGTTCTTC.

Here the CDR3 reads CASSYSLAAEQFF. The CDR3 DNA is TGTGCCAGCAGTTACTCATTAGCGGCGGAGCAGTTCTTC. The genes are TRBV6-5 and TRBJ2-1, with D perhaps TRBD2 (6 bases). With 0 bases removed from V and 10 bases from J, the gap between germline ends came to 10 bases. The CDR3 sequence is 13 residues long. Germline lookup yields CDR1 MNHEY and CDR2 SVGAGI.

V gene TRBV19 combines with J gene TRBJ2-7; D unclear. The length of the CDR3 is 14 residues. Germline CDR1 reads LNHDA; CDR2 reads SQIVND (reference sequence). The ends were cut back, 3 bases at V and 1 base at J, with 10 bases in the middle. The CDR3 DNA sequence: TGTGCCAGTAGTATTCGTGGTGAGTCCTACGAGCAGTACTTC. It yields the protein CASSIRGESYEQYF.

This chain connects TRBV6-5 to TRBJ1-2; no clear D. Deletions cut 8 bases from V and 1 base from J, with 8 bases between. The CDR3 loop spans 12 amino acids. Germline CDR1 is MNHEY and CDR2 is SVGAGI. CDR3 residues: CASGRYNYGYTF. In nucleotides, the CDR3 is TGTGCCAGCGGACGGTATAACTATGGCTACACCTTC.